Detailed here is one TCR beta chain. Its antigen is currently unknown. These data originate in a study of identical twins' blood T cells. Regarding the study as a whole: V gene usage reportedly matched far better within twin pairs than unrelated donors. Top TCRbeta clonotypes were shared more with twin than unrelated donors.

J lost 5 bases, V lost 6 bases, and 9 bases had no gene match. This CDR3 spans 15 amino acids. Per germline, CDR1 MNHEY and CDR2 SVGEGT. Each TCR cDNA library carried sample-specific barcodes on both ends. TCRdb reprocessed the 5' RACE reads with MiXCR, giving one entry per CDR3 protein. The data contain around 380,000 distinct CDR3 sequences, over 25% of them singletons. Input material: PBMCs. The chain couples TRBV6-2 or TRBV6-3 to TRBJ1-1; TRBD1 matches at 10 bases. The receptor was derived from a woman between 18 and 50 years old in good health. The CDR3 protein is CASRISDRGRTEAFF. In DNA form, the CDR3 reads TGTGCCAGCAGGATCAGTGACAGGGGGCGGACTGAAGCTTTCTTT.